The present entry profiles one TCR beta chain with its context. This record belongs to a study of CD8 T cells in Susac syndrome. It was with random hexamers that about 0.45 to 1 ug RNA was reverse transcribed. TCRdb reanalysed the immunoSEQ multiplex PCR reads using MiXCR and keeps one entry per CDR3 protein. The sample lists some 99,000 distinct CDR3 sequences, 85% to 95% occurring once. From germline, CDR1 is SQVTM and CDR2 ANQGSEA. CDR3 length equals 17 residues. J gave up 0 bases and V 6 bases, and 8 bases lay outside the gene matches. This receptor was identified in a human donor with Susac syndrome. The V gene is TRBV29-1, the J gene TRBJ2-3, with 14 bases that match TRBD2. The sequenced sample was CD4+ T cells from PBMCs. The CDR3 reads CSVEGLAGAPSTDTQYF. The CDR3 nucleotides are TGCAGCGTGGAGGGACTAGCGGGGGCTCCTAGCACAGATACGCAGTATTTT.